This T cell receptor (beta chain) came from a study of blood T cell repertoires in COVID-19. Libraries were prepared by immunoSEQ multiplex PCR; TCRdb keeps only in-frame clonotypes and omits some of them. Of approximately 110,000 clones listed, around four fifths are singletons. This CDR3 has 18 amino acids. V dropped 1 base and J dropped 0 bases, with 13 bases sitting between them. CDR1 and CDR2 (germline): SGHAT, FQNNGV. The sequencing input was peripheral blood. The chain recombines TRBV11-2 with TRBJ2-6; D not resolved. The sequence derives from a woman aged 40 to 50 with acute or convalescent COVID-19. CDR3 region: CASSLGSYTLSGANVLTF. Here the CDR3 DNA reads TGTGCCAGCAGCTTAGGATCCTATACCCTCTCTGGGGCCAACGTCCTGACTTTC.